This is a list of T cell receptor beta chains from one sample in a study of post-analysis software for immune sequencing data. Via MiXCR, TCRdb re-called the PCR reads, giving one row per CDR3 protein. The sample contains some 690,000 distinct CDR3 sequences, 30% of which appear only once. Sequencing was done on a sample of blood. Every receptor here comes from a girl aged 10 to 17 with multiple sclerosis. Both conserved end residues are part of each CDR3. The D gene is left open where the match is weak. The size of a clone is reported for some rows only, either as once, few or many, or as a class for expanded clones.

v_call: TRBV18; j_call: TRBJ1-5; d_call: NA; clone_size: NA; cdr3_nt: TGTGCCAGCTCACCACCAGGGGATAGCAATCAGCCCCAGCATTTT; cdr3_aa: CASSPPGDSNQPQHF
v_call: TRBV20-1; j_call: TRBJ2-3; d_call: NA; clone_size: NA; cdr3_nt: TGCAGTGCTAGTGTCCCGGGCGGGATGGTGACAGATACGCAGTATTTT; cdr3_aa: CSASVPGGMVTDTQYF
v_call: TRBV27; j_call: TRBJ2-1; d_call: NA; clone_size: NA; cdr3_nt: TGTGCCAGCGCTCTACTGGGGGGCCGGGATGAGCAGTTCTTC; cdr3_aa: CASALLGGRDEQFF
v_call: TRBV4-3; j_call: TRBJ2-5; d_call: NA; clone_size: few; cdr3_nt: TGCGCCAGCAGCCTTCTCGGCCATCCTCAAGAGACCCAGTACTTC; cdr3_aa: CASSLLGHPQETQYF
v_call: TRBV4-1; j_call: TRBJ2-1; d_call: TRBD1; clone_size: once; cdr3_nt: TGCGCCAGCAGCCACAGGGGGCTAACTGAGCAGTTCTTC; cdr3_aa: CASSHRGLTEQFF
v_call: TRBV2; j_call: TRBJ2-2; d_call: TRBD2; clone_size: NA; cdr3_nt: TGTGCCAGCAGGAGACTAGCGGGAGCATCCGGGGAGCTGTTTTTT; cdr3_aa: CASRRLAGASGELFF
v_call: TRBV28; j_call: TRBJ1-4; d_call: NA; clone_size: NA; cdr3_nt: TGTGCCGTCCCAGGGGCAGGGCCTAATGAAAAACTGTTTTTT; cdr3_aa: CAVPGAGPNEKLFF
v_call: TRBV11-2; j_call: TRBJ1-4; d_call: NA; clone_size: NA; cdr3_nt: TGTACCAGCAGACCCGGGAGGGGCCTACAGGCAACTAATGAAAAACTGTTTTTT; cdr3_aa: CTSRPGRGLQATNEKLFF
v_call: TRBV5-1; j_call: TRBJ2-5; d_call: TRBD2; clone_size: NA; cdr3_nt: TGCGCCAGCAGCTTGTTGGCTAGCGGGACGCAGACCCAGTACTTC; cdr3_aa: CASSLLASGTQTQYF
v_call: TRBV7-2; j_call: TRBJ2-3; d_call: NA; clone_size: few; cdr3_nt: TGTGCCACCAAGCCTAGCGGCACAGATACGCAGTATTTT; cdr3_aa: CATKPSGTDTQYF
v_call: TRBV28; j_call: TRBJ1-4; d_call: TRBD1; clone_size: NA; cdr3_nt: TGTGCCAGCAGTTTATCCCTTGGACAGGGAAGGAATGAAAAACTGTTTTTT; cdr3_aa: CASSLSLGQGRNEKLFF
v_call: TRBV20-1; j_call: TRBJ2-5; d_call: NA; clone_size: NA; cdr3_nt: TGCAGTGCTAGGCACCGGGACAAACCCTCCGAGACCCAGTACTTC; cdr3_aa: CSARHRDKPSETQYF
v_call: TRBV7-2; j_call: TRBJ2-1; d_call: TRBD2; clone_size: NA; cdr3_nt: TGTGCCAGCAGCCCCCGTGTAGCGGGAGGGTACAATGAGCAGTTCTTC; cdr3_aa: CASSPRVAGGYNEQFF
v_call: TRBV20-1; j_call: TRBJ2-7; d_call: NA; clone_size: NA; cdr3_nt: TGCAGTGCTCAACTTAACCCGTCCTACGAGCAGTACTTC; cdr3_aa: CSAQLNPSYEQYF
v_call: TRBV20-1; j_call: TRBJ2-7; d_call: NA; clone_size: many; cdr3_nt: TGCAGTGCTAGCGGGAGTGGTTACGAGCAGTACTTC; cdr3_aa: CSASGSGYEQYF
v_call: TRBV6-5; j_call: TRBJ2-1; d_call: NA; clone_size: many; cdr3_nt: TGTGCCAGCAACTTGGGGGGCGAAAATGAGCAGTTCTTC; cdr3_aa: CASNLGGENEQFF
v_call: TRBV29-1; j_call: TRBJ2-3; d_call: NA; clone_size: NA; cdr3_nt: TGCGGCGGGGAGGACAGGAGCACAGATACGCAGTATTTT; cdr3_aa: CGGEDRSTDTQYF
v_call: TRBV4-1; j_call: TRBJ1-2; d_call: NA; clone_size: few; cdr3_nt: TGCGCCAGCAGCCAAGATACGGGGATAGGCTATGGCTACACCTTC; cdr3_aa: CASSQDTGIGYGYTF
v_call: TRBV2; j_call: TRBJ2-7; d_call: NA; clone_size: few; cdr3_nt: TGTGCCAGCAGCAAACTAAACAGGGACCCCTCCTACGAGCAGTACTTC; cdr3_aa: CASSKLNRDPSYEQYF
v_call: TRBV28; j_call: TRBJ1-2; d_call: NA; clone_size: NA; cdr3_nt: TGTGCCAGCAGCGCCGACTATGGCTACACCTTC; cdr3_aa: CASSADYGYTF
v_call: TRBV5-1; j_call: TRBJ2-1; d_call: TRBD2; clone_size: NA; cdr3_nt: TGCGCCAGCAGCCCGGCGGCTAGCGGGGGGGCGGGTGAGCAGTTCTTC; cdr3_aa: CASSPAASGGAGEQFF
v_call: TRBV20-1; j_call: TRBJ1-1; d_call: NA; clone_size: NA; cdr3_nt: TGCAGTGCTAGCTTAGTACGGCCCATGAACACTGAAGCTTTCTTT; cdr3_aa: CSASLVRPMNTEAFF
v_call: TRBV29-1; j_call: TRBJ2-3; d_call: TRBD2; clone_size: few; cdr3_nt: TGCAGCGTGACGGGTCGCGGGGGAGACACAGATACGCAGTATTTT; cdr3_aa: CSVTGRGGDTDTQYF
v_call: TRBV7-9; j_call: TRBJ2-7; d_call: NA; clone_size: many; cdr3_nt: TGTGCCAGCAGCGTAAACATCTACGAGCAGTACTTC; cdr3_aa: CASSVNIYEQYF
v_call: TRBV9; j_call: TRBJ2-1; d_call: NA; clone_size: NA; cdr3_nt: TGTGCCAGCAGCATACAGGGTAGCGCCTACAATGAGCAGTTCTTC; cdr3_aa: CASSIQGSAYNEQFF
v_call: TRBV5-1; j_call: TRBJ2-1; d_call: NA; clone_size: few; cdr3_nt: TGCGCCAGCAGCTTTGCTCCAGGGGAGCAGTTCTTC; cdr3_aa: CASSFAPGEQFF
v_call: TRBV6-6; j_call: TRBJ1-4; d_call: TRBD1; clone_size: NA; cdr3_nt: TGTGCCAGCAGTTACGCTGGGACAGCTGAAAAACTGTTTTTT; cdr3_aa: CASSYAGTAEKLFF
v_call: TRBV20-1; j_call: TRBJ2-4; d_call: TRBD1; clone_size: few; cdr3_nt: TGCAGTGCTGACAGGGGGCGTCGGGAAAACATTCAGTACTTC; cdr3_aa: CSADRGRRENIQYF
v_call: TRBV20-1; j_call: TRBJ2-2; d_call: NA; clone_size: NA; cdr3_nt: TGCAGTGCCATCGGGCTACTTCTCACCGGGGAGCTGTTTTTT; cdr3_aa: CSAIGLLLTGELFF
v_call: TRBV7-6; j_call: TRBJ1-2; d_call: NA; clone_size: NA; cdr3_nt: TGTGCCAGCAGCTTAGAAACCGGTTTTGGCTACACCTTC; cdr3_aa: CASSLETGFGYTF
v_call: TRBV5-1; j_call: TRBJ2-2; d_call: TRBD2; clone_size: NA; cdr3_nt: TGCGCCAGCAGCGCTAGCGGGAGCGGCCCCGGGGAGCTGTTTTTT; cdr3_aa: CASSASGSGPGELFF
v_call: TRBV20-1; j_call: TRBJ2-1; d_call: TRBD2; clone_size: few; cdr3_nt: TGCAGTGCTCGACCAGGGACTAGCGGGAGTTGGAATGAGCAGTTCTTC; cdr3_aa: CSARPGTSGSWNEQFF
v_call: TRBV6-5; j_call: TRBJ1-5; d_call: TRBD1; clone_size: few; cdr3_nt: TGTGCCGGCAGCAGTAGGGGGCGAGGCAATCAGCCCCAGCATTTT; cdr3_aa: CAGSSRGRGNQPQHF
v_call: TRBV27; j_call: TRBJ2-1; d_call: NA; clone_size: few; cdr3_nt: TGTGCCAGCAGTTTAGGGGTGGGGGTATACAATGAGCAGTTCTTC; cdr3_aa: CASSLGVGVYNEQFF
v_call: TRBV11-2; j_call: TRBJ2-1; d_call: NA; clone_size: NA; cdr3_nt: TGTGCCAGCACCCCATCACGGGGGACTGCCTACAATGAGCAGTTCTTC; cdr3_aa: CASTPSRGTAYNEQFF
v_call: TRBV9; j_call: TRBJ1-1; d_call: NA; clone_size: few; cdr3_nt: TGTGCCAGCAGCGTAGCTACAGGGCCGAACACTGAAGCTTTCTTT; cdr3_aa: CASSVATGPNTEAFF
v_call: TRBV29-1; j_call: TRBJ2-7; d_call: NA; clone_size: many; cdr3_nt: TGCAGCGCCACGTGGTCCTACGAGCAGTACTTC; cdr3_aa: CSATWSYEQYF
v_call: TRBV3-1; j_call: TRBJ1-1; d_call: TRBD1; clone_size: NA; cdr3_nt: TGTGCCAGCAGCCCGGAGGGGGCGCGTAACACTGAAGCTTTCTTT; cdr3_aa: CASSPEGARNTEAFF
v_call: TRBV7-2; j_call: TRBJ1-1; d_call: NA; clone_size: NA; cdr3_nt: TGTGCCAGCAGCTTATTTTCCCCGAACACTGAAGCTTTCTTT; cdr3_aa: CASSLFSPNTEAFF
v_call: TRBV28; j_call: TRBJ2-7; d_call: NA; clone_size: few; cdr3_nt: TGTGCCAGCAGTTGGGGCATAGGGACGGAGCAGTACTTC; cdr3_aa: CASSWGIGTEQYF
v_call: TRBV7-7; j_call: TRBJ2-5; d_call: NA; clone_size: many; cdr3_nt: TGTGCCAGCAGCGAAGGGACCCGCCAAGAGACCCAGTACTTC; cdr3_aa: CASSEGTRQETQYF
v_call: TRBV29-1; j_call: TRBJ2-1; d_call: NA; clone_size: many; cdr3_nt: TGCAGCGTTTCTTCTCTCGATAGCGGTGAGCAGTTCTTC; cdr3_aa: CSVSSLDSGEQFF
v_call: TRBV9; j_call: TRBJ1-5; d_call: NA; clone_size: NA; cdr3_nt: TGTGCCAGCGGCGACGGGAATAGCAATCAGCCCCAGCATTTT; cdr3_aa: CASGDGNSNQPQHF
v_call: TRBV20-1; j_call: TRBJ1-2; d_call: TRBD1; clone_size: NA; cdr3_nt: TGCAGTGCCAGGACAGGGTTTGGCTATGGCTACACCTTC; cdr3_aa: CSARTGFGYGYTF
v_call: TRBV7-2; j_call: TRBJ2-7; d_call: TRBD1; clone_size: many; cdr3_nt: TGTGCCAGCAGCTCTACAGGGGTGAACGAGCAGTACTTC; cdr3_aa: CASSSTGVNEQYF
v_call: TRBV27; j_call: TRBJ2-3; d_call: TRBD2; clone_size: few; cdr3_nt: TGTGCCAGCAGTTTATTACGGACTAGCGGGAAATCGGATACGCAGTATTTT; cdr3_aa: CASSLLRTSGKSDTQYF